The source of this T cell receptor beta chain is a study of cytomegalovirus exposure and HLA in healthy donors. Study in general: As an earlier analysis found, about 179 million T cells yielded 90 million to 140 million unique TCR beta sequences.

With 60 Vbeta and 13 Jbeta primers, the PCR was carried out. TCRdb keeps only in-frame clones here, not all; method: immunoSEQ multiplex PCR. Its listing shows fewer than 150,000 clones. Regarding the study as a whole: As a later analysis revealed, most CMV-associated TCR beta chains appeared HLA-restricted. A link between a missense DCLRE1C variant and TCR beta V- and J-gene trimming emerged from a later analysis. CMV antigen specificity was confirmed in vitro for three CMV-associated chains.

Details on this clone: Its matching antigen is unknown. Compared with germline, one end of the junction differs, possibly owing to a read error.

The CDR3 is made up of 14 amino acids. The V gene's germline CDR1 is SNHLY and CDR2 FYNNEI. The chain is built from TRBV2 and TRBJ2-3; TRBD1 aligns across 7 bases. The source material was PBMCs. The receptor's source is a man in his forties in good health and CMV-seronegative. The CDR3 coding sequence is TGTGCCAGCGGGGCCTGGACAGGAACAGTTACGCAGTATTTT. Translated, it gives CASGAWTGTVTQYF.